This T cell receptor beta chain was observed in a study of cytomegalovirus exposure and HLA in healthy donors. Findings of the study overall: Among the CMV-associated chains, three were confirmed in vitro as specific for CMV antigens. According to an earlier analysis, most TCR beta V segments yielded productive rearrangements about 87% or about 30% of the time. Generally TCR sequences proved uncommon, though certain public TCRs appeared in numerous donors.

PCR amplification relied on 60 Vbeta primers (plus 13 Jbeta primers). TCRdb's copy holds only in-frame clones and misses some; the assay was immunoSEQ multiplex PCR. The sample records around 70,000 clones, less than 70% being singletons. CDR3 length: 19 amino acids. Germline V lookup: CDR1 LGHNT, CDR2 FRNRAP. J was trimmed by 6 bases and V by 2 bases; bases with no gene match: 14. As concerns this clone: Its antigen is not known.

The sequence was collected from a man aged 25-40 years in good health and CMV-seronegative. This chain joins TRBV12-5 and TRBJ1-6, with 9 bases identical to TRBD1. The sequenced material came from PBMCs. The CDR3 region has the DNA TGTGCTAGTGGTTTGCTCATCTTTTCGGGACAGGGTATTAATTCACCCCTCCACTTT. It codes for CASGLLIFSGQGINSPLHF.